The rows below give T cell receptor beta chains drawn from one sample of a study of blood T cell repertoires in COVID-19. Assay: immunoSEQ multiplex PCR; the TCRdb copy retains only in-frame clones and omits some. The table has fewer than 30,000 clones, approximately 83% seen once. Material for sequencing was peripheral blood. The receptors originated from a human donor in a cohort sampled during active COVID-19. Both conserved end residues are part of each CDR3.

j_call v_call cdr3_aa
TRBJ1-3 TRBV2 CASSDKPRYTIYF
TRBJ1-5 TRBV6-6 CASSPGQGGNQPQHF
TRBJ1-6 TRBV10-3 CAISERQGLVDSPLHF
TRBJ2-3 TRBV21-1 CASSKAGPERTDTQYF
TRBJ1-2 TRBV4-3 CASSQVGGNYGYTF
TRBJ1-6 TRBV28 CASSFAAGENSPLHF
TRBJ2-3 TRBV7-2 CASSFGLAGGDTQYF
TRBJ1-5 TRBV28 CASSLYGDYQPQHF
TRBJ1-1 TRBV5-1 CASRRDSGGLNTEAFF
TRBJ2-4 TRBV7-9 CASSPSGEHLAKNIQYF
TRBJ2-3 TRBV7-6 CASSLVAGGTLGTDTQYF
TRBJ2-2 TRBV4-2 CASSQTSLDSGELFF
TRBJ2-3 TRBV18 CASSLNRGQVTDTQYF
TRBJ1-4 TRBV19 CASSLQGGTNEKLFF
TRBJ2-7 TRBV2 CASRSGQPSYEQYF
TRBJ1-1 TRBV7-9 CASSSRGGQGPSF
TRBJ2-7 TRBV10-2 CASNGQEGLYEQYF
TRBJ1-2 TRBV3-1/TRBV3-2 CASSHRDSLYGYTF
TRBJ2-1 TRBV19 CASSKSGTGGPYNEQFF
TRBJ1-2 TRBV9 CASSLRTGPNYGYTF
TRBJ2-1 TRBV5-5 CASSAGTGVYNEQFF
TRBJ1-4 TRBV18 CASSEDSLNGKLFF